These 11 T cell receptor beta chains originate from one sample sequenced in a study of response to subunit inactivated influenza vaccine. TCRdb re-called the RT-PCR reads through MiXCR, storing one row per CDR3 protein. Among roughly 700,000 distinct CDR3 sequences listed, around 16% were seen once. The source was PBMCs from blood, collected 12 days after vaccination. These receptors originate from a middle-aged man who received an inactivated influenza vaccine.

This clonotype appeared many times. This chain links TRBV6-4 with TRBJ2-1; 8 positions agree with TRBD2. The CDR3 totals 17 residues. Germline CDR1 MRHNA, CDR2 SNTAGT. Trimming removed 0 bases from V and 3 bases from J; junction bases left unmatched: 7. Written as DNA, the CDR3 is TGTGCCAGCAGTGACTCATTGGGAGCGGGAGTCTACAATGAGCAGTTCTTC. Encoded protein: CASSDSLGAGVYNEQFF.

This sequence joins TRBV10-3 and TRBJ2-7; possible D gene TRBD1, 6 bases. The length of the CDR3 is 12 residues. Trimming pared 8 bases from V and 1 base from J, leaving 9 bases between. Germline V gives CDR1 ENHRY, CDR2 SYGVKD. In DNA form, the CDR3 reads TGTGCCATCCGGGACATTTCCTACGAGCAGTACTTC. The encoded protein is CAIRDISYEQYF.

This clonotype was seen ten or more times. The chain recombines TRBV9 with TRBJ2-2; D might be TRBD1 (6 bases). In germline, CDR1 is SGDLS, CDR2 YYNGEE. Trimming stripped 0 bases from V and 7 bases from J, with 16 bases between. The CDR3 spans 16 residues. This CDR3 is CASSVEPRTGSGELFF. In DNA form, the CDR3 reads TGTGCCAGCAGCGTAGAACCCCGAACAGGGAGCGGGGAGCTGTTTTTT.

Only a few counts were recorded for this clonotype. This rearrangement joins TRBV28 to TRBJ2-1; the D is unclear. Germline CDR1 and CDR2: MDHEN and SYDVKM. The CDR3 spans 11 residues. V shed 3 bases and J shed 10 bases, with 7 bases lying between them. DNA for the CDR3: TGTGCCAGCAGTTTGAGCAAGGAGCAGTTCTTC. It translates to CASSLSKEQFF.

This sequence joins TRBV12-3 or TRBV12-4 and TRBJ2-3; 7 nucleotides align to TRBD1. With V trimmed by 4 bases and J by 5 bases, 9 bases remained unmatched. CDR3 length: 15 residues. CDR3 in amino acids: CASSYRQGSKDTQYF. The CDR3 DNA sequence: TGTGCCAGCAGTTATAGACAGGGTAGTAAAGATACGCAGTATTTT.

This chain connects TRBV5-1 to TRBJ1-4; weak D call: TRBD1 (5 bases). CDR1 is SGHRS, CDR2 YFSETQ, per germline. V was trimmed by 0 bases and J by 2 bases, leaving 8 bases between them. The CDR3 loop spans 15 amino acids. As DNA, the CDR3 is TGCGCCAGCAGCTTGGTTTGGGGGACTAATGAAAAACTGTTTTTT. It yields the protein CASSLVWGTNEKLFF.

This clonotype has only a few counts. The chain carries TRBV28 and TRBJ2-7; D not certain. Looked up from germline, CDR1 is MDHEN and CDR2 is SYDVKM. V lost 6 bases and J 3 bases, leaving 9 bases between the germline ends. This CDR3 spans 12 amino acids. CDR3 sequence reads: CASSRPFYEQYF. The CDR3, as DNA: TGTGCCAGCAGCCGGCCGTTCTACGAGCAGTACTTC.

This clonotype was counted a few times. This chain joins TRBV12-3 or TRBV12-4 and TRBJ1-6; no clear D gene. V lost 6 bases and J lost 5, with 11 bases in between. This CDR3 spans 14 amino acids. The CDR3, as DNA: TGTGCCAGCAGCTCTGGAGGAAATAATTCACCCCTCCACTTT. This codes for CASSSGGNNSPLHF.

The chain recombines TRBV2 with TRBJ1-2; D gene uncertain. This CDR3 has 15 amino acids. The V end lost 3 bases, the J end lost 4 bases, and 15 bases lay between the germline ends. CDR1 is SNHLY and CDR2 is FYNNEI in the germline V gene. CDR3 region: CASSDVGIQPYGYTF. The CDR3 DNA reads TGTGCCAGCAGTGACGTGGGGATCCAGCCCTATGGCTACACCTTC.

In its sample, this clonotype was seen a few times. The chain carries TRBV4-1 and TRBJ2-3; no clear D gene. The V and J ends lost 0 bases and 7 bases respectively, with 11 bases between them. This CDR3 region has 14 residues. Germline loops: CDR1 MGHRA, CDR2 YSYEKL. The CDR3: CASSQDSYGNTQYF. The CDR3 coding sequence is TGCGCCAGCAGCCAAGATAGTTATGGGAATACGCAGTATTTT.

A single count supports this clonotype. It is likely a read error, because the conserved phenylalanine at the end of the CDR3 is missing. The chain recombines TRBV7-2 with TRBJ2-7; the match to TRBD1 covers 9 bases. The trim removed 5 bases at V and 3 bases at J, leaving 8 bases unmatched. This CDR3 contains 15 residues. Looked up from germline, CDR1 is SGHTA and CDR2 is FQGNSA. CDR3 bases: TGTGCCAGCAGCCCCTCGACAGGGGGAGTCTACGAGCAGTACCTC. Translating it yields CASSPSTGGVYEQYL.